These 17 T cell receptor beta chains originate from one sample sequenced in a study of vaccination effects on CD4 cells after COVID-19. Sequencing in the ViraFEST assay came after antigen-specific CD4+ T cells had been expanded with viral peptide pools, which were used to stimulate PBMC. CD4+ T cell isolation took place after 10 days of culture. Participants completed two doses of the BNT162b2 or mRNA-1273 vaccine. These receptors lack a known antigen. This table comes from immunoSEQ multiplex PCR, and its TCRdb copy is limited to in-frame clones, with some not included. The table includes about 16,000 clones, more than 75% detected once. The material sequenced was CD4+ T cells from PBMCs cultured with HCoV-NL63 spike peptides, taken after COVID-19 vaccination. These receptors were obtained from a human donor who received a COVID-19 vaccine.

CDR3 nucleotide sequence: TGTGCCAGCAGTCTCGGGACAGAACAAGAGACCCAGTACTTC. Its translation is CASSLGTEQETQYF. V and J are TRBV2 and TRBJ2-5; 7 bases are a match to TRBD1. CDR1 and CDR2 from the germline V gene are SNHLY and FYNNEI. V shed 5 bases, J shed 2 bases, and the junction held 5 bases outside the gene matches. This CDR3 has 14 amino acids.

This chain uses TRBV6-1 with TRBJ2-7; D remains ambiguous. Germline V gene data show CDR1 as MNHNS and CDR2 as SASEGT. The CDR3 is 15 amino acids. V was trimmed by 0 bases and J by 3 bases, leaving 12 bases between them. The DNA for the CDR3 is TGTGCCAGCAGTGAAGCGGGCGCTACAGTCTACGAGCAGTACTTC. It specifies CASSEAGATVYEQYF.

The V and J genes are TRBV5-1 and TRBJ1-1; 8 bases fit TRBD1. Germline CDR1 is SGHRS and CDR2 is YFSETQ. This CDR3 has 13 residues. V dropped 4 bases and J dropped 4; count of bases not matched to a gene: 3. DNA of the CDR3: TGCGCCAGCAGCATAACAGGGGGCACTGAAGCTTTCTTT. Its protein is CASSITGGTEAFF.

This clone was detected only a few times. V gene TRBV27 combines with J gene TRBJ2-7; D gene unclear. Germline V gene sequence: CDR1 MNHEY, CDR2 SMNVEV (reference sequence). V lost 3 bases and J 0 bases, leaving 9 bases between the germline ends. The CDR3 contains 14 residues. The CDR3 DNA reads TGTGCCAGCAGTTTGCAGTGGAGCTCCTACGAGCAGTACTTC. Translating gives CASSLQWSSYEQYF.

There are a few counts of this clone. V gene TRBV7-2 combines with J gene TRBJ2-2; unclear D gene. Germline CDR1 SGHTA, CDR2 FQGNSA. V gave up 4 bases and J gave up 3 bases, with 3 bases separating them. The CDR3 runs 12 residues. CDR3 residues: CASSSYTGELFF. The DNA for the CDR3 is TGTGCCAGCAGCTCCTACACCGGGGAGCTGTTTTTT.

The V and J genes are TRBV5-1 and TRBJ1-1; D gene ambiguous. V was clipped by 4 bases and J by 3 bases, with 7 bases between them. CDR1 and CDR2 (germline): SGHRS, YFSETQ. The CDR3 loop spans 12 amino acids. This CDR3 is CASSRRDTEAFF. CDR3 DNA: TGCGCCAGCAGCCGCCGGGACACTGAAGCTTTCTTT.

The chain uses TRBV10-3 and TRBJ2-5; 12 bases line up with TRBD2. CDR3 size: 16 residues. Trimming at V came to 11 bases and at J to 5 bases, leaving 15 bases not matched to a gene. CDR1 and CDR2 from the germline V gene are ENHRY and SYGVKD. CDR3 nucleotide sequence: TGTGCCGTTTCGACTAGCGGGGGCGTAGAACGGGAGACCCAGTACTTC. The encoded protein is CAVSTSGGVERETQYF.

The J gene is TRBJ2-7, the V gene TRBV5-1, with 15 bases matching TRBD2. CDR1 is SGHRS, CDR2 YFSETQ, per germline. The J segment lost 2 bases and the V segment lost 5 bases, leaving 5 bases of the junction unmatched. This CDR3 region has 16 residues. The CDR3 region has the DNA TGCGCCAGCAGGCCCGGACTAGCGGGGGGGACCTACGAGCAGTACTTC. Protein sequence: CASRPGLAGGTYEQYF.

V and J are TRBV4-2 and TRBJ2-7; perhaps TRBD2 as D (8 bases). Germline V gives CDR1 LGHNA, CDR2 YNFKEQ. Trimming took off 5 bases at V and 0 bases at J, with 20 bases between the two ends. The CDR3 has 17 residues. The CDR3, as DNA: TGTGCCAGCAGCTCCCGACAGGGAGCGGGAGCCTCCTACGAGCAGTACTTC. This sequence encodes CASSSRQGAGASYEQYF.

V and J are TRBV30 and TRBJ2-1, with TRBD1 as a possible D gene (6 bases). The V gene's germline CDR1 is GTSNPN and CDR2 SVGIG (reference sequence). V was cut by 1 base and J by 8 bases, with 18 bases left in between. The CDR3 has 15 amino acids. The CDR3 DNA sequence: TGTGCCTGGAGTGCTACAGGGATTGGATGGGATGAGCAGTTCTTC. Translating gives CAWSATGIGWDEQFF.

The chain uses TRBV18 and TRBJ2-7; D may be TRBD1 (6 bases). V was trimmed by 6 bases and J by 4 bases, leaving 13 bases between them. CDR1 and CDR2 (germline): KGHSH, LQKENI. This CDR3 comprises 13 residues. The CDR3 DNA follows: TGTGCCAGCTCGCCGGACAGAGAATACGAGCAGTACTTC. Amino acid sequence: CASSPDREYEQYF.

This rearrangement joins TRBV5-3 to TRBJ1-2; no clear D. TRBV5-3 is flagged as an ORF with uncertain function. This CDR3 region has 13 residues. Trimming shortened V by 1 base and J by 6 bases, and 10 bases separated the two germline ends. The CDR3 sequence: CARSLNGYNGYTF. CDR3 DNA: TGTGCCAGAAGCTTGAATGGATACAATGGCTACACCTTC.

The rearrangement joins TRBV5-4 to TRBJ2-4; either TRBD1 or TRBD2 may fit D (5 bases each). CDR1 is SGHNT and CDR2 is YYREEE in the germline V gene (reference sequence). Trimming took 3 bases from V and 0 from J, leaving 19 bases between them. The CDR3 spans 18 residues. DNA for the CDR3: TGTGCCAGCAGCTCGGGGCCAGGGCTTGATCTAGCCAAAAACATTCAGTACTTC. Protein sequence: CASSSGPGLDLAKNIQYF.

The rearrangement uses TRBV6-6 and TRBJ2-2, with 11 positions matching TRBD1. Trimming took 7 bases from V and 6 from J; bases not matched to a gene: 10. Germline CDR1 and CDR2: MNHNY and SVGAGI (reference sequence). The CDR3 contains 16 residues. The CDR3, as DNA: TGTGCCAGCACTGATCCTGGACAGGGGGCGGCCGGGGAGCTGTTTTTT. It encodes CASTDPGQGAAGELFF.

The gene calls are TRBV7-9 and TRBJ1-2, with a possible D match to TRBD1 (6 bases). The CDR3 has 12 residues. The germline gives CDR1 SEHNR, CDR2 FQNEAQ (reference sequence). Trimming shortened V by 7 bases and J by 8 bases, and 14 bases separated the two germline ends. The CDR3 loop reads CASTPLQGGYTF. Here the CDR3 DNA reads TGTGCCAGCACCCCATTACAGGGAGGCTACACCTTC.

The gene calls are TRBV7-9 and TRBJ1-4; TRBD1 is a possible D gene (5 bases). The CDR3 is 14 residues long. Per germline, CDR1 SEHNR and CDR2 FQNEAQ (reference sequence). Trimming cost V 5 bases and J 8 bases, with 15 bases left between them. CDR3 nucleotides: TGTGCCAGCAGCCCCGGGACCGCAGGGGAAAAACTGTTTTTT. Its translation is CASSPGTAGEKLFF.

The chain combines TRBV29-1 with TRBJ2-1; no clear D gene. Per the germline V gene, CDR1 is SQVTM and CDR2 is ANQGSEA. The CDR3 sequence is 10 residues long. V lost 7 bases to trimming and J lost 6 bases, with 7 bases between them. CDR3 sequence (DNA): TGCAGCGCCGGTGGCAATGAGCAGTTCTTC. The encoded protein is CSAGGNEQFF.